This note documents a single T cell receptor beta chain sequence. The antigen remains unidentified. Trimming took 2 bases from V and 3 from J, leaving 13 bases between them. Germline V CDR1 and CDR2: SGDLS, YYNGEE. The CDR3 has 15 amino acids. These data are taken from a study of cytomegalovirus exposure and HLA in healthy donors. It was with 60 Vbeta and 13 Jbeta primers that the PCR ran. Assay: immunoSEQ multiplex PCR; the TCRdb copy retains only in-frame clones and omits some. The repertoire holds some 65,000 clones, around 73% seen once, with over 2.5% in the top ten. Study-wide findings and caveats: A few chains linked to CMV were shown in vitro to be specific for CMV antigens. Using the classifier, cytomegalovirus status was reportedly diagnosed with high specificity and sensitivity.

V is TRBV9 and J is TRBJ2-3; D may be TRBD2 (6 bases). Sequencing was performed on PBMCs. The sequence was obtained from a girl aged 10 to 17 in good health and CMV-seropositive. In DNA form, the CDR3 reads TGTGCCAGCAGCGTCACTGGGGGGTGGACAGATACGCAGTATTTT. This codes for CASSVTGGWTDTQYF.